The present T cell receptor beta chain was sequenced within a study of T cell repertoires in cytomegalovirus infection. Turning to the study itself: Public TCR beta signatures marked donors with CMV infection and the matching HLA.

The germline V gene has CDR1 LGHNA and CDR2 YSLEER. CDR3 length: 16 amino acids. TCRdb analysed the reads with MiXCR anew, one entry per CDR3 protein. The table lists fewer than 550,000 distinct CDR3 sequences, about 26% of them singletons, with less than 15% in the top ten. Points on this clonotype: One junction end disagrees with the germline gene, perhaps due to a read error.

The TCR sequence derives from a human donor in good health (CMV status not recorded). Some clones in this sample may be carry-over from other donors' samples. This rearrangement joins TRBV4-3 to TRBJ2-5; 7 bases map to TRBD2. Specimen: PBMCs. The CDR3, as DNA: TGCGCCAGCAGCCAAGAGGCGGCTAGCGGCCAAGGGACCCAGTACTTC. The encoded protein is CASSQEAASGQGTQYF.